This paragraph covers one T cell receptor beta chain sequence. The sample originates from a study of blood T cell repertoires in COVID-19. Study as a whole: The United States, Italy and Spain supplied acute and convalescent COVID-19 samples. The cDNA or gDNA used as material had been derived from T cells, B-cell-depleted T cells, or PBMCs.

Germline V lookup: CDR1 SNHLY, CDR2 FYNNEI. With 6 bases clipped from V and 2 bases from J, the junction kept 0 bases outside the gene matches. The CDR3 extends over 15 amino acids. Authors' data handling: Amplifying reference gene primers gave estimates of nucleated cell counts. TCRdb's copy holds only in-frame clones and misses some; the assay was immunoSEQ multiplex PCR. V, J and clone size are those of that table, while D and trimming were read from the DNA. This table holds 200,000 to 250,000 clones, around 82% found once. The sequence was obtained from a human donor in a cohort sampled during active COVID-19. The V call is TRBV2, the J call TRBJ2-5; 16 positions match TRBD2. Sequencing input: peripheral blood. The CDR3 DNA is TGTGCCAGCAGGGGACTAGCGGGAGGGCAAGAGACCCAGTACTTC. Protein product: CASRGLAGGQETQYF. Full variable domain (rest looked up from reference TRBV2 and TRBJ2-5): EPEVTQTPSHQVTQMGQEVILRCVPISNHLYFYWYRQILGQKVEFLVSFYNNEISEKSEIFDDQFSVERPDGSNFTLKIRSTKLEDSAMYFCASRGLAGGQETQYFGPGTRLLVL.